These T cell receptor beta chains were read from a single sample in a study of cytomegalovirus exposure and HLA in healthy donors. The protocol was immunoSEQ multiplex PCR, while the TCRdb copy is restricted to in-frame clones and leaves out a portion. The sample lists fewer than 250,000 clones, roughly 82% occurring once. Source material: PBMCs. Receptor source: a middle-aged man in good health and CMV-seropositive. The CDR3 runs from the conserved cysteine through the conserved F or W. The order of the fields is CDR3 DNA, CDR3 protein, J gene, V gene, D gene, clone size, CDR3 length. The D gene is left open where the match is weak. Rows give clone size only sometimes, using once, few, many, or a class for an expanded clone.

cdr3_nt: TGTGCCTGGAGAAGGGGGCCGGGCACTGAAGCTTTCTTT; cdr3_aa: CAWRRGPGTEAFF; j_call: TRBJ1-1; v_call: TRBV30; d_call: TRBD1; clone_size: NA; cdr3_length: 13
cdr3_nt: TGTGCCTGGAGTGTCAGCGGGTTCACAGATACGCAGTATTTT; cdr3_aa: CAWSVSGFTDTQYF; j_call: TRBJ2-3; v_call: TRBV30; d_call: NA; clone_size: NA; cdr3_length: 14
cdr3_nt: TGCGCCAGCACACAACGGTTAGCGGAGGCCACAGATACGCAGTATTTT; cdr3_aa: CASTQRLAEATDTQYF; j_call: TRBJ2-3; v_call: TRBV10-1; d_call: NA; clone_size: NA; cdr3_length: 16
cdr3_nt: TGCGCCAGCAGTGAGTCACAGGGCTCCGGGGAGCTGTTTTTT; cdr3_aa: CASSESQGSGELFF; j_call: TRBJ2-2; v_call: TRBV10-1; d_call: NA; clone_size: NA; cdr3_length: 14
cdr3_nt: TGTGCCAGCAGCTTAGCTAAACAGGACAGGTCTAACTATGGCTACACCTTC; cdr3_aa: CASSLAKQDRSNYGYTF; j_call: TRBJ1-2; v_call: TRBV11-3; d_call: TRBD1; clone_size: NA; cdr3_length: 17
cdr3_nt: TGTGCCTGGAGCCGCGAGCGGCCTCGGGAGCAGTTCTTC; cdr3_aa: CAWSRERPREQFF; j_call: TRBJ2-1; v_call: TRBV30; d_call: NA; clone_size: NA; cdr3_length: 13
cdr3_nt: TGTGCCAGCAGCTTTCAGGGTCCGGCCACTGAAGCTTTCTTT; cdr3_aa: CASSFQGPATEAFF; j_call: TRBJ1-1; v_call: TRBV5-4; d_call: NA; clone_size: once; cdr3_length: 14
cdr3_nt: TGTGCCAGCAGCTTAGCGGGACAGGGCTGCACCTTC; cdr3_aa: CASSLAGQGCTF; j_call: TRBJ1-2; v_call: TRBV7-9; d_call: TRBD1; clone_size: NA; cdr3_length: 12
cdr3_nt: TGCGCCAGCAGCCGATTTAGCGGGAGCACAGATACGCAGTATTTT; cdr3_aa: CASSRFSGSTDTQYF; j_call: TRBJ2-3; v_call: TRBV4-1; d_call: TRBD2; clone_size: NA; cdr3_length: 15
cdr3_nt: TGTGCCAGCAGCTGGACGACTAGCGGATACTCCTACGAGCAGTACTTC; cdr3_aa: CASSWTTSGYSYEQYF; j_call: TRBJ2-7; v_call: TRBV7-9; d_call: TRBD2; clone_size: once; cdr3_length: 16
cdr3_nt: TGTGCCAGTAGTAGCGGGGGATCCTCCTACAATGAGCAGTTCTTC; cdr3_aa: CASSSGGSSYNEQFF; j_call: TRBJ2-1; v_call: TRBV19; d_call: TRBD2; clone_size: NA; cdr3_length: 15
cdr3_nt: TGTGCCAGCAGCTCCGGGACAGGGCCCTACGAGCAGTACTTC; cdr3_aa: CASSSGTGPYEQYF; j_call: TRBJ2-7; v_call: TRBV5-6; d_call: TRBD1; clone_size: NA; cdr3_length: 14
cdr3_nt: TGCGCCAGCACCCACACTAGCGGGAACCTTCAAGAGACCCAGTACTTC; cdr3_aa: CASTHTSGNLQETQYF; j_call: TRBJ2-5; v_call: TRBV5-1; d_call: TRBD2; clone_size: few; cdr3_length: 16
cdr3_nt: TGTGCCAGCACCCCCGGGTCTGAAGCTTTCTTT; cdr3_aa: CASTPGSEAFF; j_call: TRBJ1-1; v_call: TRBV6-1; d_call: NA; clone_size: few; cdr3_length: 11
cdr3_nt: TGTGCCAGCAGCTTAGCGGGGGTCTGGGAGGACTCTGGAAACACCATATATTTT; cdr3_aa: CASSLAGVWEDSGNTIYF; j_call: TRBJ1-3; v_call: TRBV7-9; d_call: NA; clone_size: once; cdr3_length: 18